A single sample gave rise to the 20 T cell receptor beta chains below, sequenced in a study of T cell responses to AZD1222 COVID-19 vaccine. The assay was immunoSEQ multiplex PCR, and TCRdb's table has in-frame clones only and misses some. The repertoire consists of some 120,000 clones, with 87% occurring once and the leading ten covering roughly 10%. This specimen consisted of peripheral blood, obtained on day 0 of AZD1222 vaccination. The receptors here all came from an adult in good health.

This chain links TRBV19 with TRBJ2-6; 8 bases align to TRBD1. CDR1 and CDR2 from the germline V gene are LNHDA and SQIVND (reference sequence). V lost 7 bases and J lost 12; bases outside the gene matches: 17. The CDR3 is 16 residues long. In nucleotides, the CDR3 is TGTGCCAGTATCCCCCGGGTAGGGCAGGGGGCGAGCGTCCTGACTTTC. Protein: CASIPRVGQGASVLTF.

V and J are TRBV7-9 and TRBJ2-2, with D tentatively TRBD1 (5 bases). This CDR3 comprises 14 residues. The V gene lost 1 base and the J gene lost 6 bases, with 9 bases spanning the gap. Germline V gives CDR1 SEHNR, CDR2 FQNEAQ (reference sequence). CDR3 protein: CASSLGAGSGELFF. DNA of the CDR3: TGTGCCAGCAGCTTAGGAGCAGGGTCCGGGGAGCTGTTTTTT. The variable domain in full, with the rest retrieved from reference TRBV7-9 and TRBJ2-2, is DTGVSQNPRHKITKRGQNVTFRCDPISEHNRLYWYRQTLGQGPEFLTYFQNEAQLEKSRLLSDRFSAERPKGSFSTLEIQRTEQGDSAMYLCASSLGAGSGELFFGEGSRLTVL.

V and J are TRBV19 and TRBJ2-7, with TRBD2 identical over 8 bases. CDR1 and CDR2 from the germline V gene are LNHDA and SQIVND (reference sequence). The CDR3 is 15 residues long. The trim removed 2 bases at V and 4 bases at J, leaving 7 bases unmatched. The CDR3 sequence is CASSIKAGVGYEQYF. The CDR3 DNA is TGTGCCAGTAGTATAAAAGCGGGAGTGGGGTACGAGCAGTACTTC.

This chain uses TRBV28 with TRBJ1-2; D possibly corresponds to TRBD1 (6 bases). With 7 bases removed from V and 5 bases from J, the gap between germline ends came to 11 bases. Germline V gene sequence: CDR1 MDHEN, CDR2 SYDVKM. The CDR3 sequence is 12 residues long. The DNA for the CDR3 is TGTGCCAGCACCATAGGGGGGTATGGCTACACCTTC. Protein sequence: CASTIGGYGYTF.

V and J are TRBV7-6 and TRBJ2-7; tentatively, D is TRBD1 or TRBD2 (5 bases each). The CDR3 runs to 14 residues. V lost 6 bases to trimming and J lost 2 bases, with 14 bases between them. Germline V gene lookup returns CDR1 SGHVS and CDR2 FNYEAQ. Here the CDR3 reads CASSTGTGTYEQYF. CDR3 DNA: TGTGCCAGCAGTACCGGGACCGGCACCTACGAGCAGTACTTC.

This clone was seen more than once but under ten times. The V and J genes are TRBV7-2 and TRBJ1-6; no clear D. Trimming cost V 1 base and J 9 bases, with 13 bases left between them. Germline V lookup: CDR1 SGHTA, CDR2 FQGNSA. This CDR3 region has 15 residues. The CDR3 loop reads CASSLESLISSPLHF. CDR3 nucleotide sequence: TGTGCCAGCAGCTTAGAGTCCCTTATATCTTCACCCCTCCACTTT.

Here the CDR3 reads CSARQGDGTEAFF. The CDR3 bases are TGCAGCGCCCGGCAGGGGGACGGCACTGAAGCTTTCTTT. The chain carries TRBV29-1 and TRBJ1-1; 7 bases fit TRBD1. J was trimmed by 4 bases and V by 7 bases; bases with no gene match: 9. The CDR3 totals 13 residues. The germline CDR1 and CDR2 sequences are SQVTM and ANQGSEA. Supplemented by reference TRBV29-1 and TRBJ1-1, the full variable domain reads SAVISQKPSRDICQRGTSLTIQCQVDSQVTMMFWYRQQPGQSLTLIATANQGSEATYESGFVIDKFPISRPNLTFSTLTVSNMSPEDSSIYLCSARQGDGTEAFFGQGTRLTVV.

The J gene is TRBJ2-7, the V gene TRBV11-2; tentatively, D is TRBD2 (5 bases). Germline V gives CDR1 SGHAT, CDR2 FQNNGV. The CDR3 consists of 14 residues. The V gene lost 5 bases and the J gene lost 2 bases, with 13 bases spanning the gap. CDR3 in amino acids: CASSPSRPTYEQYF. For the CDR3, the DNA is TGTGCCAGCAGCCCTAGCAGACCTACCTACGAGCAGTACTTC.

The chain uses TRBV7-8 and TRBJ1-2; weak D call: TRBD1 (6 bases). This CDR3 region has 15 residues. CDR1 is SGHVS, CDR2 FQNEAQ, per germline. The V gene lost 5 bases and the J gene lost 1 base, with 14 bases spanning the gap. CDR3 sequence (DNA): TGTGCCAGCAGCCAAGGGGGGGACGGTAACTATGGCTACACCTTC. Translating it yields CASSQGGDGNYGYTF.

The V and J genes are TRBV30 and TRBJ1-1; 7 bases match TRBD1. CDR3 length: 14 residues. The junction had 5 bases not matched to a gene; V was cut back by 4 bases and J by 0 bases. Germline assignment: CDR1 GTSNPN and CDR2 SVGIG (reference sequence). This chain's CDR3 is CAWTKGQMNTEAFF. CDR3 sequence (DNA): TGTGCCTGGACTAAGGGACAGATGAACACTGAAGCTTTCTTT.

The chain is built from TRBV19 and TRBJ1-5; 8 bases align to TRBD1. In germline, CDR1 is LNHDA, CDR2 SQIVND (reference sequence). This CDR3 is built from 16 residues. The V segment lost 5 bases and the J segment 7 bases; nucleotides outside the gene matches: 13. CDR3 sequence (DNA): TGTGCCAGTAGTCCGAGATGGCAGGGGGCAGGACAGCCCCAGCATTTT. This codes for CASSPRWQGAGQPQHF.

The V gene is TRBV14, the J gene TRBJ2-7; D not certain. V dropped 0 bases and J dropped 1 base, with 7 bases sitting between them. Germline lookup yields CDR1 SGHDN and CDR2 FVKESK. CDR3 size: 14 residues. In DNA form, the CDR3 reads TGTGCCAGCAGCCAAGATCTGTTTTCCTACGAGCAGTACTTC. Its protein is CASSQDLFSYEQYF.

The CDR3 sequence: CASSQGLSYEQYF. In DNA, the CDR3 is TGTGCCAGCAGCCAAGGTCTCTCCTACGAGCAGTACTTC. This chain connects TRBV3-1 (or the pseudogene TRBV3-2) to TRBJ2-7; D is ambiguous. CDR3 length: 13 residues. Per germline, CDR1 LGHDT and CDR2 YNNKEL (reference sequence). Between the trimmed V and J ends, which lost 1 base and 0 bases, there was a span of 4 bases.

The chain is built from TRBV27 and TRBJ2-5, with D perhaps assigned TRBD1 or TRBD2 (5 bases each). The CDR3 is made up of 13 amino acids. Deletions cut 5 bases from V and 2 bases from J, with 9 bases between. Germline V lookup: CDR1 MNHEY, CDR2 SMNVEV (reference sequence). The CDR3 nucleotides read TGTGCCAGCAGTACGGGACGGCAAGAGACCCAGTACTTC. Its translation: CASSTGRQETQYF.

This chain uses TRBV24-1 with TRBJ1-5; 10 bases line up with TRBD1. The V segment lost 1 base and the J segment 2 bases; nucleotides outside the gene matches: 4. Germline CDR1 and CDR2: KGHDR and SFDVKD. CDR3 length equals 17 residues. The CDR3 bases are TGTGCCACCAGTGATTTCAGACAGGGGGCCGGCAATCAGCCCCAGCATTTT. Translated, it gives CATSDFRQGAGNQPQHF.

The chain has TRBV29-1 and TRBJ2-5; D unresolved. The germline V gene encodes CDR1 SQVTM and CDR2 ANQGSEA. Deletions cut 4 bases from V and 5 bases from J, with 14 bases between. The length of the CDR3 is 13 residues. The chain's CDR3 is CSVAQSGQETQYF. The CDR3 DNA follows: TGCAGCGTTGCTCAGTCCGGCCAGGAGACCCAGTACTTC. Looking up the rest from reference TRBV29-1 and TRBJ2-5 gives the full variable domain: SAVISQKPSRDICQRGTSLTIQCQVDSQVTMMFWYRQQPGQSLTLIATANQGSEATYESGFVIDKFPISRPNLTFSTLTVSNMSPEDSSIYLCSVAQSGQETQYFGPGTRLLVL.

The chain employs TRBV4-2 and TRBJ2-1; 12 nucleotides align to TRBD2. V trimming: 4 bases; J trimming: 9 bases; junction bases outside the gene matches: 10. Germline CDR1 is LGHNA and CDR2 is YNFKEQ. This CDR3 region has 16 residues. The CDR3 DNA reads as TGTGCCAGCAGCCTGTCGCTAGCGGGGGGGCAGAGTGAGCAGTTCTTC. Its translation is CASSLSLAGGQSEQFF.

V usage is TRBV9 and J usage is TRBJ2-3; D is possibly TRBD2 (6 bases). This CDR3 contains 15 residues. CDR1 is SGDLS, CDR2 YYNGEE, per germline. V lost 3 bases and J lost 4, with 15 bases in between. The CDR3 spells CASSGSGGGADTQYF. The CDR3 DNA reads TGTGCCAGCAGCGGTTCCGGGGGAGGCGCAGATACGCAGTATTTT.

The V call is TRBV11-2, the J call TRBJ2-1; D unclear. V lost 2 bases to trimming and J lost 8 bases, with 7 bases between them. The CDR3 runs 12 residues. The germline gives CDR1 SGHAT, CDR2 FQNNGV. The CDR3 loop reads CASSLIRHEQFF. CDR3 DNA: TGTGCCAGCAGCTTAATCAGGCATGAGCAGTTCTTC. The variable domain in full, with the rest retrieved from reference TRBV11-2 and TRBJ2-1, is EAGVAQSPRYKIIEKRQSVAFWCNPISGHATLYWYQQILGQGPKLLIQFQNNGVVDDSQLPKDRFSAERLKGVDSTLKIQPAKLEDSAVYLCASSLIRHEQFFGPGTRLTVL.

This chain joins TRBV19 and TRBJ2-5; D may be TRBD1 (7 bases). Germline CDR1 reads LNHDA; CDR2 reads SQIVND (reference sequence). There are 14 residues in the CDR3. V lost 9 bases to trimming and J lost 2 bases, with 16 bases between them. The CDR3 DNA reads as TGTGCCAGCAACATTCAGGGGGGTCAAGAGACCCAGTACTTC. Its translation is CASNIQGGQETQYF.